This is a list of T cell receptor beta chains from one sample in a study of regulatory T cells in long-lasting Graves disease. TCRdb reanalysed the multiplex PCR reads using MiXCR and keeps one entry per CDR3 protein. The sample has 300,000 to 400,000 distinct CDR3 sequences; around 15% are singletons. The sample here was peripheral blood mononuclear cells (PBMCs), taken at new diagnosis, from a patient treated with antithyroid drugs. The receptors shown here come from a female donor with Graves disease. Each CDR3 is given with its conserved first and last residue. The order of the fields is CDR3 protein, V gene, J gene, clone size. Rows give clone size only sometimes, using once, few, many, or a class for an expanded clone.

CDR3 protein: CSANGQGMAQETQYF
V gene: TRBV20-1
J gene: TRBJ2-5
clone size: many

CDR3 protein: CSARDRLAPTGELFF
V gene: TRBV20-1
J gene: TRBJ2-2
clone size: many

CDR3 protein: CASSLVLAGRTGELFF
V gene: TRBV7-2
J gene: TRBJ2-2
clone size: .

CDR3 protein: CASSRDGGVNTEAFF
V gene: TRBV9
J gene: TRBJ1-1
clone size: many

CDR3 protein: CASSPKWTGPGANEKLFF
V gene: TRBV7-8
J gene: TRBJ1-4
clone size: few

CDR3 protein: CASSPQHRVEVDGYTF
V gene: TRBV5-1
J gene: TRBJ1-2
clone size: many

CDR3 protein: CASSYSTGKGEAFF
V gene: TRBV6-5
J gene: TRBJ1-1
clone size: many

CDR3 protein: CSVGAGEREGKAFF
V gene: TRBV29-1
J gene: TRBJ1-1
clone size: few

CDR3 protein: CASSSRGRQHGYIF
V gene: TRBV5-1
J gene: TRBJ1-2
clone size: .

CDR3 protein: CASSLSGSGGNLQETQYF
V gene: TRBV7-7
J gene: TRBJ2-5
clone size: many

CDR3 protein: CASSQNQGASTGELFF
V gene: TRBV4-2
J gene: TRBJ2-2
clone size: .

CDR3 protein: CASTQGNNSPLHF
V gene: TRBV2
J gene: TRBJ1-6
clone size: many

CDR3 protein: CASSLGQGQSEAFF
V gene: TRBV5-1
J gene: TRBJ1-1
clone size: many

CDR3 protein: CASSSQTGATEAFF
V gene: TRBV5-1
J gene: TRBJ1-1
clone size: few

CDR3 protein: CASSEADRITEKLFF
V gene: TRBV25-1
J gene: TRBJ1-4
clone size: few

CDR3 protein: CASSPWDRRRHEQYF
V gene: TRBV5-6
J gene: TRBJ2-7
clone size: many

CDR3 protein: CASSYFGGPENIQYF
V gene: TRBV6-2/TRBV6-3
J gene: TRBJ2-4
clone size: .

CDR3 protein: CATSDGRFNTGELFF
V gene: TRBV24-1
J gene: TRBJ2-2
clone size: many

CDR3 protein: CSVTQGSNQPQHF
V gene: TRBV20-1
J gene: TRBJ1-5
clone size: .

CDR3 protein: CASTRGSADTQYF
V gene: TRBV9
J gene: TRBJ2-3
clone size: .